The clone carrying this TCR beta chain turned up a few times. Its antigen is currently unknown. A second about 7 to 11 cycle PCR used barcoded and J-beta primers. MiXCR, run by TCRdb on the 5' RACE reads, gives a single entry per CDR3 protein. This sample has 1.5 million to 2 million distinct CDR3 sequences, with approximately 39% found just once. Trimming shortened V by 3 bases and J by 3 bases, and 18 bases separated the two germline ends. CDR1 is MDHEN and CDR2 is SYDVKM in the germline V gene. This CDR3 has 17 residues. The data were taken from a study of blood T cells in healthy people across ages. Whole-study findings and limits: Possibly, changes in expanded clonotypes were confounded because donor CMV status was unknown. Greater diversity and more naive CD4+ cells were seen in long-lived donors than in aged donors.

J is TRBJ2-1 and V is TRBV28; D might be TRBD1 (6 bases). Sequences were obtained from blood. The TCR sequence derives from a human donor in good health. CDR3 loop: CASSFTTGTRLYNEQFF. CDR3 coding DNA: TGTGCCAGCAGTTTCACAACAGGGACCAGACTCTACAATGAGCAGTTCTTC.